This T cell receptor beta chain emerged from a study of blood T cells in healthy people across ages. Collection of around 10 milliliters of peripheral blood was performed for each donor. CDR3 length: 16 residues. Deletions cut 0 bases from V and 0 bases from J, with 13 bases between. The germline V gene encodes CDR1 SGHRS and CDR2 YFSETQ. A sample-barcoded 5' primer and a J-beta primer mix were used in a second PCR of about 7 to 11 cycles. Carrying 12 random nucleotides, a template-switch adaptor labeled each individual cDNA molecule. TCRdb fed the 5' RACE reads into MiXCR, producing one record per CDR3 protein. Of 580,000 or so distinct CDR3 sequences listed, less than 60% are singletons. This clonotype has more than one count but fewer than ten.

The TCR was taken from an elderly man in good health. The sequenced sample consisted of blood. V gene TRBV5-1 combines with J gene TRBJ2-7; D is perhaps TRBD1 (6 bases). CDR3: CASSLAGPGVSYEQYF. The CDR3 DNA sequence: TGCGCCAGCAGCTTGGCCGGACCAGGGGTCTCCTACGAGCAGTACTTC.